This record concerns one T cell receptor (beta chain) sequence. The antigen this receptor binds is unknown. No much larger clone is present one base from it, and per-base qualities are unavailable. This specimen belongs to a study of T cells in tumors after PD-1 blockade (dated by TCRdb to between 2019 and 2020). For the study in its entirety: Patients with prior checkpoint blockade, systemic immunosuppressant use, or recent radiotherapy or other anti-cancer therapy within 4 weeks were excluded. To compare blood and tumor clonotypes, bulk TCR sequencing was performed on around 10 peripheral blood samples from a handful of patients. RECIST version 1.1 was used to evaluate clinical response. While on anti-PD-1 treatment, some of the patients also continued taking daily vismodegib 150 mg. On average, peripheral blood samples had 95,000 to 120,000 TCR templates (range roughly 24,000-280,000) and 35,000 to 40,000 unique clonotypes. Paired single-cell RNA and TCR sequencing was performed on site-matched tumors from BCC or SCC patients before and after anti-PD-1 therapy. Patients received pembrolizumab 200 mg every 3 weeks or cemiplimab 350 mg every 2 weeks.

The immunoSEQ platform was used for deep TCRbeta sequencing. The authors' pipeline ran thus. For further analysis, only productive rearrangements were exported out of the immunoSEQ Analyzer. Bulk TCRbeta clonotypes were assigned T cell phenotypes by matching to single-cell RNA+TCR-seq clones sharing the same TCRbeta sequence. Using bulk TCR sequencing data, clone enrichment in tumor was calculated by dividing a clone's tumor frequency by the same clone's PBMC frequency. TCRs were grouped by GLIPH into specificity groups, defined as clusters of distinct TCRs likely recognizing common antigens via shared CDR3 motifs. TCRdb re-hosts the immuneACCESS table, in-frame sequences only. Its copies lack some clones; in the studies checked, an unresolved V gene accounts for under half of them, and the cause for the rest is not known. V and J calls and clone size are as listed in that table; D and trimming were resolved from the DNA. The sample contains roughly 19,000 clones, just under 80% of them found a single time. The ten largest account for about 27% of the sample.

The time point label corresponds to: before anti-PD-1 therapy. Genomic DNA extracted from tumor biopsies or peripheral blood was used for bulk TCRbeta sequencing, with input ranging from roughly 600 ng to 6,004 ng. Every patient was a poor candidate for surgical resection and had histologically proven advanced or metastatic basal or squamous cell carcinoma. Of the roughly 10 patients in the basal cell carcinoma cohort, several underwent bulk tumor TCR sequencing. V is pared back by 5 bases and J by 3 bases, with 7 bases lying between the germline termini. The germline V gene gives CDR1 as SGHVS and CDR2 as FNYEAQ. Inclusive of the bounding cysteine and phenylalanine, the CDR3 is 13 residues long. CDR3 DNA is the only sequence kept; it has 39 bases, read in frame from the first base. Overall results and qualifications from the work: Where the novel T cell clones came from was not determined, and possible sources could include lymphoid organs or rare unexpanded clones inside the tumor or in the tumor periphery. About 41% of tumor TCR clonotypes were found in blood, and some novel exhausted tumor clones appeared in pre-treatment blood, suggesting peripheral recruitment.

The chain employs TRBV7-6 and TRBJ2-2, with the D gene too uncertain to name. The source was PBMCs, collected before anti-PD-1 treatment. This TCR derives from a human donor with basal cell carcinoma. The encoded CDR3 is CASSQQHTGELFF. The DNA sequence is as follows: TGTGCCAGCAGCCAGCAACACACCGGGGAGCTGTTTTTT. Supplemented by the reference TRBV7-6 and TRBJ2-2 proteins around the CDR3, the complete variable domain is GAGVSQSPRYKVTKRGQDVALRCDPISGHVSLYWYRQALGQGPEFLTYFNYEAQQDKSGLPNDRFSAERPEGSISTLTIQRTEQRDSAMYRCASSQQHTGELFFGEGSRLTVL.